Ten or more counts support the clone carrying this T cell receptor (beta chain). The antigen is unknown. The sample originates from a study of neurological immune-mediated disorders. Whole-study findings and limits: Falling below healthy controls, multiple sclerosis showed the least TCR clonal expansion, while HTLV-1-associated myelopathy showed the most.

This CDR3 contains 13 residues. The J segment lost 13 bases and the V segment lost 7 bases, leaving 14 bases of the junction unmatched. Among the participants, healthy controls were blood bank volunteers in Maryland, USA. cDNA was made by 5'RACE with 10-nucleotide random UMIs. A single record per CDR3 protein comes from TCRdb applying MiXCR to the 5' RACE reads. The data contain nearly 45,000 distinct CDR3 sequences, roughly an eighth of them seen just once; the ten biggest clones take up 1.3%. The chain joins TRBV12-3 or TRBV12-4 to TRBJ2-5, with TRBD2 identical over 8 bases. The sequence came from a female donor in good health. The sequenced sample consisted of PBMCs. The CDR3 sequence: CASTRGGGGLRYF. The CDR3 coding sequence is TGTGCCAGCACCCGGGGGGGCGGGGGCCTTCGGTACTTC.